This T cell receptor (beta chain) was documented in a study of T-cell memory formation after mild COVID-19. This clonotype has a count of ten or more. Via MiXCR, TCRdb re-called the 5' RACE reads, giving one row per CDR3 protein. Altogether approximately 300,000 distinct CDR3 sequences are present, 8.2% being singletons, with the ten largest covering 22%. The sequence derives from a man younger than 35 who had mild COVID-19 (a few samples of this study predate the infection). Cell type and time point are not known. The material sequenced was PBMCs or a T cell subset sorted from them (not recorded which).

CDR3: CASGGTVQETQYF. For the CDR3, the DNA is TGCGCCAGCGGGGGGACAGTCCAAGAGACCCAGTACTTC. The V gene is TRBV5-1, the J gene TRBJ2-5, with D maybe TRBD1 (7 bases). V shed 7 bases and J shed 1 base, with 11 bases lying between them. Germline CDR1 is SGHRS and CDR2 is YFSETQ. CDR3 length equals 13 residues. The variable domain in full, completed from reference TRBV5-1 and TRBJ2-5, reads KAGVTQTPRYLIKTRGQQVTLSCSPISGHRSVSWYQQTPGQGLQFLFEYFSETQRNKGNFPGRFSGRQFSNSRSEMNVSTLELGDSALYLCASGGTVQETQYFGPGTRLLVL.